Listed below are T cell receptor beta chains from one sample, sequenced in a study of T cells after yellow fever vaccination. TCRdb re-called the 5' RACE reads through MiXCR, storing one row per CDR3 protein. Seen here are some 390,000 distinct CDR3 sequences, over 5% observed once, and the top ten hold roughly 15%. Sequences were derived from PBMCs, sampled 5 days after the yellow fever booster vaccination. These receptor sequences come from a man aged 25 to 40 who received the YFV17D yellow fever vaccine. CDR3s include the opening cysteine and the closing phenylalanine or tryptophan.

V	J	CDR3
TRBV5-1	TRBJ1-3	CASSLDGNTIYF
TRBV20-1	TRBJ2-1	CSAIPLTGLASSEQFF
TRBV30	TRBJ1-6	CAWSGQGNSPLHF
TRBV5-1	TRBJ1-2	CASSLVADRGAGGYTF
TRBV7-9	TRBJ2-5	CASSLGLAEETQYF
TRBV20-1	TRBJ1-1	CSAGAFEAFF
TRBV7-9	TRBJ1-4	CASSLATGAREKLFF
TRBV5-1	TRBJ2-2	CASSLVPGGELFF
TRBV24-1	TRBJ1-2	CATSDSFPNYGYTF
TRBV20-1	TRBJ2-1	CSARDPTSGSKTSYNEQFF
TRBV20-1	TRBJ2-5	CSASGRAVETQYF
TRBV5-6	TRBJ2-2	CASSLVVAGELFF
TRBV6-5	TRBJ2-3	CASSYSISPSGRVDTQYF
TRBV19	TRBJ2-1	CASRRLAGAWDEQFF
TRBV5-1	TRBJ2-7	CASSLTDGTGYEQYF
TRBV20-1	TRBJ2-7	CSARNSGAYEQYF
TRBV7-3	TRBJ2-1	CASSRGSVAYNEQFF
TRBV7-9	TRBJ2-3	CASSPRLLSDTQYF
TRBV6-5	TRBJ1-3	CASSYLERQGLAGNTIYF
TRBV10-3	TRBJ2-7	CAIRSPGSINEQYF
TRBV12-3/TRBV12-4	TRBJ2-3	CASSWGTPTDTQYF
TRBV6-5	TRBJ2-3	CASSYTRPEYSTDTQYF
TRBV29-1	TRBJ1-5	CSVEIGIGQPQHF
TRBV12-3/TRBV12-4	TRBJ2-3	CASSRTLGAPTQYF
TRBV27	TRBJ2-3	CASSSSAGVSDTQYF
TRBV20-1	TRBJ2-2	CSAPGRSGELFF
TRBV7-2	TRBJ2-7	CASSLHRETFYEQYF
TRBV28	TRBJ2-7	CASISNSGTSPYEQYF
TRBV7-2	TRBJ2-5	CASSLDWEETQYF
TRBV7-9	TRBJ2-3	CASSLLGSTDTQYF
TRBV28	TRBJ2-7	CASSSFSSGRLDEQYF
TRBV24-1	TRBJ2-3	CATSDSPDRALTDTQYF
TRBV29-1	TRBJ1-5	CSVRDGTQPQHF
TRBV19	TRBJ2-1	CASSRGQGNEQFF
TRBV27	TRBJ1-6	CASSMTGGYGSPLHF
TRBV20-1	TRBJ1-2	CSASGQTLGYTF
TRBV20-1	TRBJ2-1	CSAIRTSGSNEQFF
TRBV6-2/TRBV6-3	TRBJ2-7	CASSYSTSGTDEQYF
TRBV6-1	TRBJ2-2	CASRPSGGGNTGELFF
TRBV29-1	TRBJ1-6	CSVRQGATSPLHF
TRBV24-1	TRBJ2-1	CATSATLGENEQFF
TRBV5-1	TRBJ2-7	CASSLDGTLYEQYF